This paragraph covers one TCR beta chain sequence. The sample is drawn from a study of T cells in Graves' hyperthyroidism and ophthalmopathy. The CDR3 runs 15 residues. With V trimmed by 2 bases and J by 1 base, 2 bases remained unmatched. Amplified regions were TCR beta CDR3 sequences from RNA transcripts. During a first-round RT-PCR of the TCR CDR3, the HTBI primer set was used. TCRdb re-analysed the multiplex PCR reads in MiXCR, keeping a single row per CDR3 protein. The table shows 690,000 or so distinct CDR3 sequences, with around 20% occurring only once. Newly diagnosed patients aged 18 to 65 had hyperthyroidism of under 2 months' duration. Uncontrolled infection, other autoimmune disease, pregnancy or lactation barred patients from enrollment. The diagnoses drew upon clinical symptoms, serum thyroxine and TRAb, thyroid ultrasound and orbital computed tomography. Extraction of PBMCs used 8.5 to 10 ml of fresh peripheral blood.

J is TRBJ1-2 and V is TRBV12-3 or TRBV12-4; 9 bases are a match to TRBD1. What was sequenced was blood. This clonotype was obtained from a woman aged 45-65 years with Graves' hyperthyroidism that later progressed to Graves' ophthalmopathy. The CDR3 protein is CASSLRQGVNYGYTF. The CDR3 DNA follows: TGTGCCAGCAGTTTAAGACAGGGGGTTAACTATGGCTACACCTTC.